These 31 T cell receptor beta chains share one sample of origin, sequenced in a study of liver allograft versus peripheral blood T cells. Overall study: Transplanted-liver and recipient peripheral blood T cell receptor repertoires were compared.

MiXCR was run by TCRdb on the reads, yielding one entry per CDR3 protein. The data contain roughly 1,200 distinct CDR3 sequences, roughly 15% of them singletons. The source is a human patient who had a liver transplant. A subset of T cells may come from the graft donor.

This clonotype is classed as large. Written as DNA, the CDR3 is TGTGCCAGCAGTTACCTGCCGGGACAGGGGAACACTGAAGCTTTCTTT. This encodes CASSYLPGQGNTEAFF. The rearrangement uses TRBV6-5 and TRBJ1-1; 9 bases align to TRBD1. Trimming cost V 2 bases and J 1 base; bases outside gene matches: 5. This CDR3 contains 16 residues. Germline V gene lookup returns CDR1 MNHEY and CDR2 SVGAGI.

This clonotype is labeled as medium-sized. The chain joins TRBV30 to TRBJ1-4, with D tentatively TRBD1 (5 bases). This CDR3 contains 14 residues. Germline V gives CDR1 GTSNPN, CDR2 SVGIG (reference sequence). Trimming left V 5 bases short and J 8 bases short, with 18 bases between. This chain's CDR3 is CAWGRLPEGEKLFF. The CDR3 nucleotides are TGTGCCTGGGGGCGACTTCCGGAGGGGGAAAAACTGTTTTTT. Supplemented by reference TRBV30 and TRBJ1-4, the full variable domain reads SQTIHQWPATLVQPVGSPLSLECTVEGTSNPNLYWYRQAAGRGLQLLFYSVGIGQISSEVPQNLSASRPQDRQFILSSKKLLLSDSGFYLCAWGRLPEGEKLFFGSGTQLSVL.

This chain connects TRBV2 to TRBJ1-6; no definite D call. The CDR3 covers 14 residues. Trimming took 4 bases from V and 7 from J, leaving 11 bases between them. In germline, CDR1 is SNHLY, CDR2 FYNNEI. As DNA, the CDR3 is TGTGCCAGCAGTGTCACGGGCCGGAATTCACCCCTCCACTTT. Encoded protein: CASSVTGRNSPLHF.

This clonotype is labeled medium-sized (0.01 to 0.1%). The chain is built from TRBV5-6 and TRBJ1-1; D not certain. CDR1 is SGHDT and CDR2 is YYEEEE in the germline V gene. This CDR3 is built from 14 residues. V shed 0 bases and J shed 3 bases, with 9 bases lying between them. As DNA, the CDR3 is TGTGCCAGCAGCTTGGGTTGGGGAGACACTGAAGCTTTCTTT. Its translation is CASSLGWGDTEAFF.

This clonotype is judged medium-sized (0.01 to 0.1%). V gene TRBV19 combines with J gene TRBJ1-2, with 11 bases that match TRBD1. Germline V lookup: CDR1 LNHDA, CDR2 SQIVND (reference sequence). Trimming cost V 8 bases and J 5 bases; bases outside gene matches: 10. The length of the CDR3 is 15 residues. CDR3 loop: CASVLAGTGGYGYTF. In DNA form, the CDR3 reads TGTGCCAGTGTTCTCGCCGGGACAGGGGGGTATGGCTACACCTTC. The full variable domain, rest sourced from reference TRBV19 and TRBJ1-2, is DGGITQSPKYLFRKEGQNVTLSCEQNLNHDAMYWYRQDPGQGLRLIYYSQIVNDFQKGDIAEGYSVSREKKESFPLTVTSAQKNPTAFYLCASVLAGTGGYGYTFGSGTRLTVV.

Comment on this clonotype: At one end the junction does not follow the germline gene, possibly because of a read error. The rearrangement joins TRBV12-3 or TRBV12-4 to TRBJ1-5; D unclear. The CDR3 runs 17 residues. CDR3 coding DNA: TGTGCCAGCAGGGCCCCGGGAGGGAGCTATAGCGATCAGCCCCAGCATTTT. Protein: CASRAPGGSYSDQPQHF.

Sample share makes this clonotype medium-sized. The chain couples TRBV19 to TRBJ1-4, with D maybe TRBD1 (6 bases). Germline V gene data show CDR1 as LNHDA and CDR2 as SQIVND (reference sequence). The CDR3 length is 16 residues. The V end was cut by 5 bases, the J end by 8 bases, with 21 bases between. The CDR3 DNA sequence: TGTGCCAGTAGTCCCCGTTCGAAGGGGCAGGGGGAAAAACTGTTTTTT. This encodes CASSPRSKGQGEKLFF. The variable domain in full, completed from reference TRBV19 and TRBJ1-4, reads DGGITQSPKYLFRKEGQNVTLSCEQNLNHDAMYWYRQDPGQGLRLIYYSQIVNDFQKGDIAEGYSVSREKKESFPLTVTSAQKNPTAFYLCASSPRSKGQGEKLFFGSGTQLSVL.

This clonotype counts as medium-sized. The chain employs TRBV6-1 and TRBJ2-1, with TRBD1 identical over 9 bases. Germline CDR1 and CDR2: MNHNS and SASEGT. There are 15 residues in the CDR3. Trimming at V came to 1 base and at J to 5 bases, leaving 3 bases not matched to a gene. CDR3 nucleotides: TGTGCCAGCAGTGAAGTGACAGGGGGACACAATGAGCAGTTCTTC. It yields the protein CASSEVTGGHNEQFF.

By sample share, this clonotype is medium-sized. The V gene is TRBV5-6, the J gene TRBJ2-7, with D tentatively TRBD1 (5 bases). This CDR3 has 14 amino acids. Germline values: CDR1 SGHDT, CDR2 YYEEEE. V was clipped by 2 bases and J by 5 bases, with 14 bases between them. The CDR3 protein is CASSFRSGNNEQYV. Written as DNA, the CDR3 is TGTGCCAGCAGCTTTCGCTCAGGGAACAACGAGCAGTACGTC.

This clonotype is labeled large. V is TRBV19 and J is TRBJ1-2; TRBD1 agrees at 9 bases. The germline V gene has CDR1 LNHDA and CDR2 SQIVND (reference sequence). Trimming took 7 bases from V and 6 from J; bases not matched to a gene: 9. This CDR3 is 14 amino acids long. CDR3 loop: CASTPDRGGDGYTF. CDR3 DNA: TGTGCCAGTACCCCGGACAGGGGCGGGGATGGCTACACCTTC.

By frequency in the sample, this clonotype is medium-sized. The chain employs TRBV7-2 and TRBJ2-3; D is unresolved. Germline loops: CDR1 SGHTA, CDR2 FQGNSA. V was cut by 1 base and J by 2 bases, with 4 bases left in between. This CDR3 contains 13 residues. The CDR3 DNA reads TGTGCCAGCAGCTTAGGCCCCACAGATACGCAGTATTTT. This encodes CASSLGPTDTQYF.

This clonotype is medium-sized by share. This chain connects TRBV19 to TRBJ1-1, with 7 bases matching TRBD1. After removal of 0 bases from V and 6 bases from J, the junction contained 7 bases not matched to a gene. Germline loops: CDR1 LNHDA, CDR2 SQIVND (reference sequence). The CDR3 extends over 15 amino acids. CDR3 DNA sequence: TGTGCCAGTAGTATAGATGGCAGGGGGGCGGCTGAAGCTTTCTTT. This codes for CASSIDGRGAAEAFF.

This clonotype was counted only a few times. The chain has TRBV20-1 and TRBJ2-1; either TRBD1 or TRBD2 may fit D (6 bases each). This CDR3 comprises 15 residues. Germline V CDR1 and CDR2: DFQATT, SNEGSKA (reference sequence). Trimming took 4 bases from V and 6 from J, leaving 19 bases between them. In nucleotides, the CDR3 is TGCAGTGCTACTCGAACAGGGAGGACTTTCAATGAGCAGTTCTTC. The encoded protein is CSATRTGRTFNEQFF.

This clonotype is deemed large. V is TRBV6-6 and J is TRBJ2-1; possible D gene TRBD2, 6 bases. The CDR3 has 14 residues. Between the trimmed V and J ends, which lost 10 bases and 2 bases, there was a span of 15 bases. The germline gives CDR1 MNHNY, CDR2 SVGAGI (reference sequence). The CDR3 here is CATCSSDTYNEQFF. The CDR3 DNA reads as TGTGCCACCTGCTCTAGCGATACCTACAATGAGCAGTTCTTC.

This clonotype was counted only a few times. V gene TRBV12-3 or TRBV12-4 combines with J gene TRBJ1-4, with D possibly matching TRBD1 (5 bases). The CDR3 length is 13 residues. The V end lost 7 bases, the J end lost 8 bases, and 14 bases lay between the germline ends. CDR3 DNA sequence: TGTGCCAGCAACCAGGGTTCCCGGGAAAAACTGTTTTTT. This sequence encodes CASNQGSREKLFF.

This clonotype was seen more than once but under ten times. This rearrangement joins TRBV15 to TRBJ2-1, with TRBD2 matching over 11 bases. Germline assignment: CDR1 LNHNV and CDR2 YYDKDF (reference sequence). With 3 bases clipped from V and 10 bases from J, the junction kept 11 bases outside the gene matches. CDR3 size: 16 residues. Here the CDR3 reads CATSSSRGLADLEQFF. The CDR3 nucleotides read TGTGCCACCAGCAGTTCTCGGGGACTAGCGGATCTAGAGCAGTTCTTC.

This clonotype is termed medium-sized. The rearrangement joins TRBV7-9 to TRBJ1-1, with unresolved D. Trimming pared 7 bases from V and 1 base from J, leaving 10 bases between. The CDR3 is made up of 13 amino acids. Germline CDR1 reads SEHNR; CDR2 reads FQNEAQ (reference sequence). DNA for the CDR3: TGTGCCAGCACCAATGAGAGGAACACTGAAGCTTTCTTT. It specifies CASTNERNTEAFF.

This clonotype ranks as medium-sized. The chain recombines TRBV19 with TRBJ1-5, with D possibly matching TRBD1 (5 bases). The CDR3 length is 15 residues. Trimming shortened V by 5 bases and J by 3 bases, and 14 bases separated the two germline ends. The germline gives CDR1 LNHDA, CDR2 SQIVND (reference sequence). Here the CDR3 reads CASSGSQGNNQPQHF. CDR3 bases: TGTGCCAGTAGTGGTTCTCAGGGAAACAATCAGCCCCAGCATTTT. Variable domain in full (rest from reference TRBV19 and TRBJ1-5): DGGITQSPKYLFRKEGQNVTLSCEQNLNHDAMYWYRQDPGQGLRLIYYSQIVNDFQKGDIAEGYSVSREKKESFPLTVTSAQKNPTAFYLCASSGSQGNNQPQHFGDGTRLSIL.

By share, this clonotype counts as medium-sized. V gene TRBV7-2 combines with J gene TRBJ2-1, with 12 bases that match TRBD2. The germline V gene encodes CDR1 SGHTA and CDR2 FQGNSA. With 4 bases clipped from V and 7 bases from J, the junction kept 8 bases outside the gene matches. CDR3 length: 16 residues. The CDR3 nucleotides read TGTGCCAGCAGCTCCCGGACTAGCGGGATCGGGAATGAGCAGTTCTTC. This codes for CASSSRTSGIGNEQFF.

By sample fraction, this clonotype is medium-sized. V gene TRBV5-5 combines with J gene TRBJ1-1; D may be TRBD1 (5 bases). V was pared by 3 bases and J by 10 bases, with 22 bases between. Germline values: CDR1 SGHKS, CDR2 YYEKEE (reference sequence). The CDR3 is 15 amino acids. In DNA, the CDR3 is TGTGCCAGCAGCTGGGACCCGGGTGGGGTTAAGGGAGCTTTCTTT. Its protein product is CASSWDPGGVKGAFF.

J is TRBJ1-1 and V is TRBV10-3; D may be TRBD1 (5 bases). V was clipped by 2 bases and J by 4 bases, with 14 bases between them. The CDR3 is made up of 15 amino acids. CDR1 and CDR2 from the germline V gene are ENHRY and SYGVKD. The CDR3 is CAISEPGRAGTEAFF. Written as DNA, the CDR3 is TGTGCCATCAGTGAGCCGGGCAGGGCGGGCACTGAAGCTTTCTTT.

This clonotype ranks as medium-sized. The DNA for the CDR3 is TGTGCCAGCAGTTCTCCGACTAGCGGGAGCCCCAGCTCCTACAATGAGCAGTTCTTC. Amino acid sequence: CASSSPTSGSPSSYNEQFF. The chain couples TRBV27 to TRBJ2-1; 12 bases fit TRBD2. CDR3 length: 19 amino acids. With V trimmed by 4 bases and J by 0 bases, 10 bases remained unmatched. Germline assignment: CDR1 MNHEY and CDR2 SMNVEV (reference sequence).

By share, this clonotype counts as medium-sized (0.01 to 0.1%). The chain is built from TRBV6-5 and TRBJ2-1; TRBD2 agrees at 11 bases. The CDR3 covers 15 residues. V dropped 6 bases and J dropped 7; count of bases not matched to a gene: 8. The germline CDR1 and CDR2 sequences are MNHEY and SVGAGI. CDR3 region: CASREGTSGLNEQFF. The CDR3, as DNA: TGTGCCAGCAGAGAGGGGACTAGCGGCTTGAATGAGCAGTTCTTC.

By proportion, this clonotype is large. This chain connects TRBV18 to TRBJ2-7, with D unresolved. Germline-derived CDR1 and CDR2 are KGHSH and LQKENI. The germline V and J ends were trimmed by 2 bases and 9 bases, with 14 bases remaining between them. The CDR3 sequence is 13 residues long. CDR3 residues: CASSPSDTRGQYV. The CDR3 DNA is TGTGCCAGCTCACCAAGTGATACACGTGGGCAGTACGTC.

This clonotype is deemed medium-sized. DNA for the CDR3: TGTGCCAGCAGTCAAGGGGTCTACGAGCAGTACGTC. It codes for CASSQGVYEQYV. V is TRBV6-1 and J is TRBJ2-7; D might be TRBD1 (5 bases). Germline CDR1 and CDR2: MNHNS and SASEGT. This CDR3 region has 12 residues. V was clipped by 5 bases and J by 3 bases, with 8 bases between them.

This chain uses TRBV6-1 with TRBJ1-5; 10 bases line up with TRBD1. Looked up from germline, CDR1 is MNHNS and CDR2 is SASEGT. The CDR3 is 17 amino acids. V gave up 3 bases and J gave up 1 base; unmatched junction bases: 6. CDR3 residues: CASSDGTGDRSNQPQHF. The CDR3 DNA is TGTGCCAGCAGTGATGGGACAGGGGATCGAAGCAATCAGCCCCAGCATTTT.

This clonotype is large. V and J are TRBV18 and TRBJ1-1; no definite D call. Germline loops: CDR1 KGHSH, CDR2 LQKENI. Trimming took off 2 bases at V and 1 base at J, with 8 bases between the two ends. This CDR3 contains 14 residues. The CDR3 is CASSPGGKNTEAFF. DNA of the CDR3: TGTGCCAGCTCACCAGGAGGGAAGAACACTGAAGCTTTCTTT.

This clonotype is deemed medium-sized (0.01 to 0.1%). The chain recombines TRBV14 with TRBJ1-6; tentative D call: TRBD1 (6 bases). Germline loops: CDR1 SGHDN, CDR2 FVKESK. The CDR3 totals 15 residues. Between the trimmed V and J ends, which lost 4 bases and 4 bases, there was a span of 11 bases. The CDR3 bases are TGTGCCAGCAGCCTCTTTGGACAGTATAATTCACCCCTCCACTTT. Encoded protein: CASSLFGQYNSPLHF.

V and J are TRBV20-1 and TRBJ2-3; no clear D gene. Trimming removed 6 bases from V and 1 base from J, with 17 bases in between. The germline V gene has CDR1 DFQATT and CDR2 SNEGSKA (reference sequence). CDR3 length equals 15 residues. This chain's CDR3 is CSAPRPVGGTDTQYF. CDR3 coding DNA: TGCAGTGCCCCTAGACCGGTTGGGGGCACAGATACGCAGTATTTT.

For this clonotype: Being one base from a much bigger clone, this may be a read error. The V and J genes are TRBV7-2 and TRBJ1-5; D unresolved. CDR1 is SGHTA and CDR2 is FQGNSA in the germline V gene. The CDR3 covers 15 residues. CDR3: CASSSLLSSGQPRHF. Written as DNA, the CDR3 is TGTGCCAGCAGCTCCCTACTATCCTCGGGTCAGCCCCGGCATTTT.

This clonotype is large by share. The chain employs TRBV19 and TRBJ1-2; the match to TRBD1 covers 7 bases. The CDR3 contains 12 residues. V shed 5 bases, J shed 4 bases, and the junction held 1 base outside the gene matches. Per germline, CDR1 LNHDA and CDR2 SQIVND (reference sequence). CDR3 region: CASSRTGYGYTF. In DNA form, the CDR3 reads TGTGCCAGTAGTCGGACAGGCTATGGCTACACCTTC.